Below, one T cell receptor beta chain is given with its context. This entry comes from a study of shared clonotypes between healthy human individuals. Produced via immunoSEQ multiplex PCR; TCRdb's table is partial and in-frame only. The data contain roughly 2.5 million clones, about 92% of them singletons. The CDR3 extends over 15 amino acids. Germline lookup yields CDR1 SGHKS and CDR2 YYEKEE (reference sequence). The V gene lost 2 bases and the J gene lost 7 bases, with 18 bases spanning the gap. The sequence came from a man aged 18 to 35 in good health. The specimen sequenced was naive CD4+ T cells sorted from blood. Subset in this sample: CD45RA+ positively selected. V and J are TRBV5-5 and TRBJ1-2, with D hard to call. The CDR3 reads CASSFAPGLVFGYTF. For the CDR3, the DNA is TGTGCCAGCAGCTTCGCACCGGGGTTGGTGTTTGGCTACACCTTC.